The entry below describes one TCR beta chain. What it binds is unknown. This record comes from a study of OX40 agonist ivuxolimab in advanced cancers. Study context: Three patients showed partial responses: one hepatocellular carcinoma and two cutaneous melanoma cases.

Whole-study findings and limits: Expanded clones were, on average, more numerous in CD8+ T cells than in CD4+.

Profiling relied on immunoSEQ multiplex PCR, and the TCRdb table lists in-frame clones only, not all of them. Seen here are around 36,000 clones, around 80% observed once, and the top ten hold 13% to 15%. Patients with a history of autoimmune disease or on systemic immunosuppression were excluded. CDR3 length equals 11 residues. Germline values: CDR1 MNHEY, CDR2 SMNVEV (reference sequence). V lost 3 bases to trimming and J lost 5 bases, with 3 bases between them. The chain combines TRBV27 with TRBJ2-3; D not certain. The receptor comes from an adult with an advanced solid tumor such as melanoma, head and neck, liver or kidney cancer. Specimen: CD4+ or CD8+ T cells sorted from blood, collected in a trial of the OX40 agonist ivuxolimab. CDR3 bases: TGTGCCAGCAGTTTGAGAGATACGCAGTATTTT. This encodes CASSLRDTQYF.